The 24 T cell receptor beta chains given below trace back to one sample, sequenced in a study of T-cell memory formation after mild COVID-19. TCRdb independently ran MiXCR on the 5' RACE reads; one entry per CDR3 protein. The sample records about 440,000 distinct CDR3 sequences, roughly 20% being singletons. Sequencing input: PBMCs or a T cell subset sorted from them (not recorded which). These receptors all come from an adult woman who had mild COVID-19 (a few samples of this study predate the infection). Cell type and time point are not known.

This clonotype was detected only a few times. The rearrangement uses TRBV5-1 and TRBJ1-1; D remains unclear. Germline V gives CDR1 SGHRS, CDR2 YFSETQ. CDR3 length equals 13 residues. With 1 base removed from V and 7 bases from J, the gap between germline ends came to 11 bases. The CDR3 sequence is CASSLFSGSEAFF. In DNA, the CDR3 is TGCGCCAGCAGCTTGTTTTCTGGTAGTGAAGCTTTCTTT.

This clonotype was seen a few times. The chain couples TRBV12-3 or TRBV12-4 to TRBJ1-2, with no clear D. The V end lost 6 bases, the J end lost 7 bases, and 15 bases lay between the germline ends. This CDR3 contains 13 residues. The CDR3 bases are TGTGCCAGCAGCCCCGGATCAGGTCGTGGCTACACCTTC. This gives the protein CASSPGSGRGYTF.

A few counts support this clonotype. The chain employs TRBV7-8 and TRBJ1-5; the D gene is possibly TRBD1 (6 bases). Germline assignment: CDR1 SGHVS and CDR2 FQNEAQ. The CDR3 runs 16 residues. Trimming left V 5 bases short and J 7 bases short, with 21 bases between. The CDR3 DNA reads TGTGCCAGCAGCCCCATGGCCTCCAGGGGAGGGCAGCCCCAGCATTTT. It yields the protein CASSPMASRGGQPQHF.

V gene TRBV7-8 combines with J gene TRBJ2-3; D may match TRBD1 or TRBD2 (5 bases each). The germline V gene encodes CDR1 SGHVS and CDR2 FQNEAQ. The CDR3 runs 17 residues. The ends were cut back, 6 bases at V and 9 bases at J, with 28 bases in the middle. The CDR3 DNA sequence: TGTGCCAGCAGTATACTCTACGGGACGGACTCCCTCAGCACGCAGTATTTT. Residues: CASSILYGTDSLSTQYF.

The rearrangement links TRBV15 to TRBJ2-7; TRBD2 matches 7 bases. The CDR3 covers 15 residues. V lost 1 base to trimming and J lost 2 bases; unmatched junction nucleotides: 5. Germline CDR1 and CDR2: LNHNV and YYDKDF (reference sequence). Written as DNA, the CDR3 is TGTGCCACCAGCAGAGTAGGCGGGAGTGCCTACGAGCAGTACTTC. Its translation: CATSRVGGSAYEQYF.

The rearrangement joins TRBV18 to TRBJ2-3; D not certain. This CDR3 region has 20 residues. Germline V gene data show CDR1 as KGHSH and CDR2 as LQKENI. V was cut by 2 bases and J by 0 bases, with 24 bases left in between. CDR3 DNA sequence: TGTGCCAGCTCACCATATCCCGCTCCTGGCGGAACTACTAGCACAGATACGCAGTATTTT. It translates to CASSPYPAPGGTTSTDTQYF.

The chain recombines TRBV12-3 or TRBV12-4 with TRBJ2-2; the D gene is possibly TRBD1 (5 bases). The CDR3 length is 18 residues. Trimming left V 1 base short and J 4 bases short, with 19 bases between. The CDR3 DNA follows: TGTGCCAGCAGTTTAGTTGTAGGAACAGGTACCCTCACCGGGGAGCTGTTTTTT. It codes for CASSLVVGTGTLTGELFF.

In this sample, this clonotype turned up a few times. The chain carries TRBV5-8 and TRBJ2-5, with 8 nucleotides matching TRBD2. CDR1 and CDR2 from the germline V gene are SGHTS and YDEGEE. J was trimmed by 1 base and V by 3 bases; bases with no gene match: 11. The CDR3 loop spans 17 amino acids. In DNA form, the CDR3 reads TGTGCCAGCAGCTCTCGTGGGCGGGGGGCAACCCAAGAGACCCAGTACTTC. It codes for CASSSRGRGATQETQYF.

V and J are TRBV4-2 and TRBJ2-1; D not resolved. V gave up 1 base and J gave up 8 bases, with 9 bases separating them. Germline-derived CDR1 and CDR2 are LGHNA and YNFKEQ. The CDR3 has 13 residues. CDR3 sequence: CASSQGKSDEQFF. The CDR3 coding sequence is TGTGCCAGCAGCCAAGGAAAAAGCGATGAGCAGTTCTTC.

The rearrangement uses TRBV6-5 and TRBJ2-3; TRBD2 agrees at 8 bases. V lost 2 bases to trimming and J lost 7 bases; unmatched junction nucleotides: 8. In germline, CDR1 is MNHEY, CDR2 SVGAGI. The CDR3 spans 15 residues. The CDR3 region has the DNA TGTGCCAGCAGTTACCGTCGGCGGGAGGTATATACGCAGTATTTT. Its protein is CASSYRRREVYTQYF.

CDR3 region: CASRGANVLTF. The CDR3 nucleotides are TGTGCCAGCAGGGGGGCCAACGTCCTGACTTTC. The chain combines TRBV9 with TRBJ2-6, with D unclear. The CDR3 loop spans 11 amino acids. Trimming removed 5 bases from V and 4 bases from J, with 1 base in between. The germline V gene encodes CDR1 SGDLS and CDR2 YYNGEE.

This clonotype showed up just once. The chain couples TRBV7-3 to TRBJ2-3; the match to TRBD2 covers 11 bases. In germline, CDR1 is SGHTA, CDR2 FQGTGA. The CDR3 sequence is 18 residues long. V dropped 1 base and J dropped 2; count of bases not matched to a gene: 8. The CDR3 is CASSLRGGLADLTDTQYF. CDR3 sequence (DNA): TGTGCCAGCAGCTTAAGGGGGGGACTAGCGGACCTCACAGATACGCAGTATTTT.

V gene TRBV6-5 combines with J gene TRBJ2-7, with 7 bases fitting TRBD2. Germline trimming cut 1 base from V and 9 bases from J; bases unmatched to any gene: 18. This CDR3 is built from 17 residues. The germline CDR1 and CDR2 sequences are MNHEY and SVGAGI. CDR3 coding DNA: TGTGCCAGCAGTTACTGGGGCGGACTAGACGCGCCTGGGGTGCAGTACTTC. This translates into CASSYWGGLDAPGVQYF.

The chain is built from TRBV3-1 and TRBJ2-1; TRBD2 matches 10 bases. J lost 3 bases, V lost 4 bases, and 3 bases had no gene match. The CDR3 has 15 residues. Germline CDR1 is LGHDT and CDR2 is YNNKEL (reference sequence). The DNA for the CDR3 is TGTGCCAGCAGCCGAAGGACTAGCGGCTACAATGAGCAGTTCTTC. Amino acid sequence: CASSRRTSGYNEQFF.

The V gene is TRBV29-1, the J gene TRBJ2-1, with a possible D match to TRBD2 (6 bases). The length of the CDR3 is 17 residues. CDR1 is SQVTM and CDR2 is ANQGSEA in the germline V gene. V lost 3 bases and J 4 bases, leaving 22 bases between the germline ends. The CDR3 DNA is TGCAGCGTTGAGGTGGGGAGGTTCCGAGGGCTTTACAATGAGCAGTTCTTC. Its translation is CSVEVGRFRGLYNEQFF.

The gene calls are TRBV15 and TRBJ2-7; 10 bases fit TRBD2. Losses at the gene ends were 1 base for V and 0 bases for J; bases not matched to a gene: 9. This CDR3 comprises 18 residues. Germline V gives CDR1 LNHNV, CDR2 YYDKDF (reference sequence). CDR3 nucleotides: TGTGCCACCAGCAGAGTTATTGGGACTAGCGTCAGCTCCTACGAGCAGTACTTC. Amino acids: CATSRVIGTSVSSYEQYF.

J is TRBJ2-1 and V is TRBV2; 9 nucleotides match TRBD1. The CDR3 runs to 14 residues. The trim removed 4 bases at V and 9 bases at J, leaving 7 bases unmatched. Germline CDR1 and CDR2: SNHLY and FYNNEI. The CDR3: CASSGPGTGTEQFF. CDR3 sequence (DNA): TGTGCCAGCAGTGGTCCCGGGACAGGGACTGAGCAGTTCTTC.

The CDR3: CASSIYVTATMSGYTF. Written as DNA, the CDR3 is TGTGCCAGTAGTATCTACGTAACGGCTACTATGTCGGGCTACACCTTC. The J gene is TRBJ1-2, the V gene TRBV19; the D is unclear. The germline V and J ends were trimmed by 3 bases and 8 bases, with 22 bases remaining between them. CDR3 size: 16 residues. CDR1 LNHDA and CDR2 SQIVND come from the germline V gene (reference sequence).

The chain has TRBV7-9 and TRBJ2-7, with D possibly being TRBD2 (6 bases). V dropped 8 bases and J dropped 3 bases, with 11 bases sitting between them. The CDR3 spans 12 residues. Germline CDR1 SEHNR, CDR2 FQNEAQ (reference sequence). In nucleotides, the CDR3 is TGTGCCAGCGGGAGGCCGCTCTACGAGCAGTACTTC. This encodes CASGRPLYEQYF.

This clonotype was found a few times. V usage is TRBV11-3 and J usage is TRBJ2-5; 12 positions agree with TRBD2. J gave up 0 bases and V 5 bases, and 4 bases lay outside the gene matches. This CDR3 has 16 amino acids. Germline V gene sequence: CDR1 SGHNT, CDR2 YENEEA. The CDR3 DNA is TGTGCCAGCAGCGCTTGGACTAGCGGGGACCAAGAGACCCAGTACTTC. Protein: CASSAWTSGDQETQYF. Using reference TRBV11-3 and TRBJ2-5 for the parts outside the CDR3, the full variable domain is EAGVVQSPRYKIIEKKQPVAFWCNPISGHNTLYWYLQNLGQGPELLIRYENEEAVDDSQLPKDRFSAERLKGVDSTLKIQPAELGDSAVYLCASSAWTSGDQETQYFGPGTRLLVL.

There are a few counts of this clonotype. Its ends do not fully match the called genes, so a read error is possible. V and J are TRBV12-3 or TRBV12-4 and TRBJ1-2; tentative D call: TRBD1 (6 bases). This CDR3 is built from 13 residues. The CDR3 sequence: CASSLGQQYGYTF. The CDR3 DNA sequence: TGTGCCAGCAGCTTAGGACAGCAATATGGCTACACCTTC.

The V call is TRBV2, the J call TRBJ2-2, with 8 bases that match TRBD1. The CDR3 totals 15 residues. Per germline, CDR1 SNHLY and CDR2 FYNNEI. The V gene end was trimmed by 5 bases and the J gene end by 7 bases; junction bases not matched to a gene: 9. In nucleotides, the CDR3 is TGTGCCAGCAGTTCGTGGACAGGGCCGGGCGGGGAGCTGTTTTTT. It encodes CASSSWTGPGGELFF. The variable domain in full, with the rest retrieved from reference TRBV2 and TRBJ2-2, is EPEVTQTPSHQVTQMGQEVILRCVPISNHLYFYWYRQILGQKVEFLVSFYNNEISEKSEIFDDQFSVERPDGSNFTLKIRSTKLEDSAMYFCASSSWTGPGGELFFGEGSRLTVL.

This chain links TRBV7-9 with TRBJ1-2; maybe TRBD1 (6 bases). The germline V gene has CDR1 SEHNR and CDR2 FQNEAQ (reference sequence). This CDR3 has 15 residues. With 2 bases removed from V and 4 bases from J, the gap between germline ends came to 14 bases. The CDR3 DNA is TGTGCCAGCAGCTTACAGGGGAGGGAACTCTATGGCTACACCTTC. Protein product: CASSLQGRELYGYTF.

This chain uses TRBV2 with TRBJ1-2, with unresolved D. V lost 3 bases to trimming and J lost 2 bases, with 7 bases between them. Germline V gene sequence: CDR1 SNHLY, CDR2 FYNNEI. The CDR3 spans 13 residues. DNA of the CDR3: TGTGCCAGCAGTGACTCACAGAACTATGGCTACACCTTC. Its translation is CASSDSQNYGYTF.